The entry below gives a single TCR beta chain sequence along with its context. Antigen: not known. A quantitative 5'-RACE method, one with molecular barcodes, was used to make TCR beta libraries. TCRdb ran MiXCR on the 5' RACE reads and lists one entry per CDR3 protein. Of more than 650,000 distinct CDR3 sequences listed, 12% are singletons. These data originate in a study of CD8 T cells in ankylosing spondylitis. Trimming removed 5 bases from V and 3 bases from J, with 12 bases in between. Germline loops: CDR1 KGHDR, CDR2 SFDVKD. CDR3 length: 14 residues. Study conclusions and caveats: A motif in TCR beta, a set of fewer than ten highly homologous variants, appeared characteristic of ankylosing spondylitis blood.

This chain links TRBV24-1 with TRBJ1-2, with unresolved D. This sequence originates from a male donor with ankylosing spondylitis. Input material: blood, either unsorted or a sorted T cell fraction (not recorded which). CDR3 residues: CATSASPGDYGYTF. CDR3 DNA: TGTGCCACCAGTGCTTCACCGGGAGACTATGGCTACACCTTC.